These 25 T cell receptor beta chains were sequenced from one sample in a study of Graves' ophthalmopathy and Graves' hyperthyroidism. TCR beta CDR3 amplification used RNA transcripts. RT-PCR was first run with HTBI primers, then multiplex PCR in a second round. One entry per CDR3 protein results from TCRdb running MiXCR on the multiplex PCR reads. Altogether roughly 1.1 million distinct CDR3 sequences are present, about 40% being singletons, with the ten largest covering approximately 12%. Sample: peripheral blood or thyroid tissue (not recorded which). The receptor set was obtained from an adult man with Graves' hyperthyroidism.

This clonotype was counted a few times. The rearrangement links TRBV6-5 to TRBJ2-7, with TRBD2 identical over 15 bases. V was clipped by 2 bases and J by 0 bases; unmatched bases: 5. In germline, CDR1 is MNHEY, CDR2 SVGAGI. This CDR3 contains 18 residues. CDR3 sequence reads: CASSYGTSGRLSSYEQYF. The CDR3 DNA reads TGTGCCAGCAGTTACGGGACTAGCGGGAGGCTCAGCTCCTACGAGCAGTACTTC.

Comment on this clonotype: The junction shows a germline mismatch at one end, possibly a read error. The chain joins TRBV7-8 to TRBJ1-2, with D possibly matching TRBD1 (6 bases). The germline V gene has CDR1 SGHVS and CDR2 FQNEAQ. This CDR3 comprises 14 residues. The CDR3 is CASSLDSWDYGYTF. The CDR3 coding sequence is TGCGCCAGCAGCCTGGACAGTTGGGACTATGGCTACACCTTC.

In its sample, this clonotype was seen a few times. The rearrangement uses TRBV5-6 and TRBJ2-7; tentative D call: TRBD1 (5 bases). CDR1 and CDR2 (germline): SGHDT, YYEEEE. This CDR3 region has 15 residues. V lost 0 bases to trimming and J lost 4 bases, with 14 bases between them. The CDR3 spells CASSLDRKSVYEQYF. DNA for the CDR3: TGTGCCAGCAGCTTGGACAGGAAATCGGTTTACGAGCAGTACTTC.

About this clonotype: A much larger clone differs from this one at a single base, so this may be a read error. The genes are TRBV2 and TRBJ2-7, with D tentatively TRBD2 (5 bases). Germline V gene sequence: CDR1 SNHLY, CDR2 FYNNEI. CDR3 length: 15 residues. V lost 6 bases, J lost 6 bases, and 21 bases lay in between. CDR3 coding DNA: TGTGCCAGCAGGGTGATCGTCACGGGAAAAGGCGAGCAGTACTTC. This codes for CASRVIVTGKGEQYF.

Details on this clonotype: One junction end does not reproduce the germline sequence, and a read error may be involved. CDR3 region: CASSLRQGDASNYCYTF. DNA of the CDR3: TGTGCCAGCAGTTTACGGCAGGGGGACGCCTCTAACTATTGCTACACCTTC. The V and J genes are TRBV10-3 and TRBJ1-2; TRBD1 matches 7 bases. The CDR3 runs to 17 residues. Looked up from germline, CDR1 is ENHRY and CDR2 is SYGVKD.

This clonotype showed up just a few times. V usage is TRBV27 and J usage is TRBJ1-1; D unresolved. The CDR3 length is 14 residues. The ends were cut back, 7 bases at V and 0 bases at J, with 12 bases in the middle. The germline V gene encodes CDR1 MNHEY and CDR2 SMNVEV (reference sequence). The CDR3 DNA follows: TGTGCCAGCAACCGGGCCTCCCTGAACACTGAAGCTTTCTTT. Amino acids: CASNRASLNTEAFF.

The CDR3 here is CASSAGTPGQETQYF. The CDR3 coding sequence is TGTGCCAGCAGCGCCGGGACCCCGGGCCAAGAGACCCAGTACTTC. The V and J genes are TRBV11-2 and TRBJ2-5; perhaps D is TRBD1 or TRBD2 (5 bases each). CDR1 SGHAT and CDR2 FQNNGV come from the germline V gene. The V and J ends lost 5 bases and 1 base respectively, with 14 bases between them. This CDR3 has 15 amino acids. Full variable domain (outside the CDR3, taken from reference TRBV11-2 and TRBJ2-5): EAGVAQSPRYKIIEKRQSVAFWCNPISGHATLYWYQQILGQGPKLLIQFQNNGVVDDSQLPKDRFSAERLKGVDSTLKIQPAKLEDSAVYLCASSAGTPGQETQYFGPGTRLLVL.

The CDR3 DNA reads as TGTGCCAGCAGTTACTTCGGCGTGGGAAGCCACGAGCAGTACTTC. Protein: CASSYFGVGSHEQYF. The chain combines TRBV6-5 with TRBJ2-7; D is uncertain. CDR1 is MNHEY and CDR2 is SVGAGI in the germline V gene. There are 15 residues in the CDR3. The V and J ends lost 1 base and 5 bases respectively, with 15 bases between them.

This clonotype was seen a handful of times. The CDR3, as DNA: TGTGCCAGCAGCCTCAAATCGAAAGGAGAGACCCAGTACTTC. Residues: CASSLKSKGETQYF. J is TRBJ2-5 and V is TRBV3-1, with D hard to call. Trimming removed 4 bases from V and 4 bases from J, with 13 bases in between. Germline V gene data show CDR1 as LGHDT and CDR2 as YNNKEL (reference sequence). There are 14 residues in the CDR3.

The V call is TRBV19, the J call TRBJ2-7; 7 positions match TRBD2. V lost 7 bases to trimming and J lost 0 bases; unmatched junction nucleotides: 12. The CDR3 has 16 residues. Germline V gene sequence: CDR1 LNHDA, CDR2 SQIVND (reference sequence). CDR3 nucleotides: TGTGCCAGTAAGGATGAAGCGGGGTCCTACTCCTACGAGCAGTACTTC. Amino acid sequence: CASKDEAGSYSYEQYF.

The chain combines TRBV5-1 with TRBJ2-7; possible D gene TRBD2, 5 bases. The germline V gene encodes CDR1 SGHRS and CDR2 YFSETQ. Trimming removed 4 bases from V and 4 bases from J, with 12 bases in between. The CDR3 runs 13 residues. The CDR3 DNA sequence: TGCGCCAGCAGCGTTATCAGCGGTTACGAGCAGTACTTC. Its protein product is CASSVISGYEQYF.

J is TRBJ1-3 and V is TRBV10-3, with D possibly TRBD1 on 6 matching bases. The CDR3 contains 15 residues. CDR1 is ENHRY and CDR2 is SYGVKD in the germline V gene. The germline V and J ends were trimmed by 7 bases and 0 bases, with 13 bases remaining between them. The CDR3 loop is CAITAGGFSGNTIYF. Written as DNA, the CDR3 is TGTGCCATCACTGCGGGGGGCTTCTCTGGAAACACCATATATTTT.

CDR3 residues: CASSETGVNEKLFF. CDR3 bases: TGCGCCAGCAGTGAGACAGGCGTTAATGAAAAACTGTTTTTT. The genes are TRBV10-2 and TRBJ1-4; possible D gene TRBD1, 5 bases. Germline CDR1 is WSHSY and CDR2 is SAAADI. V dropped 2 bases and J dropped 4 bases, with 8 bases sitting between them. The CDR3 is made up of 14 amino acids.

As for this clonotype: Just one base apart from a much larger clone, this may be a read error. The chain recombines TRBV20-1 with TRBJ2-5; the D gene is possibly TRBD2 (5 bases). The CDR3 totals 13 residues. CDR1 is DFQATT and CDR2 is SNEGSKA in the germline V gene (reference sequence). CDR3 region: CSARTWEYETQHF. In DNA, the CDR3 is TGCAGTGCCAGAACTTGGGAGTATGAGACCCAGCACTTC.

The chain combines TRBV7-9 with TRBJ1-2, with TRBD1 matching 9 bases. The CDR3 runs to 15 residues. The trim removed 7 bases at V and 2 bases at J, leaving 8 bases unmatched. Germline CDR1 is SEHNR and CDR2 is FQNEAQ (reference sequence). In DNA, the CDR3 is TGTGCCAGCACCCCGGGACAGGGTCAAAACTATGGCTACACCTTC. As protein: CASTPGQGQNYGYTF.

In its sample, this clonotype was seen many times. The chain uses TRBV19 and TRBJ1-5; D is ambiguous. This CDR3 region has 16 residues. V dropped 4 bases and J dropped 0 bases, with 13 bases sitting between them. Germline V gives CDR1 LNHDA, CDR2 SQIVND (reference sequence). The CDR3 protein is CASSTFGLSSNQPQHF. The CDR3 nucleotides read TGTGCCAGTAGTACGTTTGGCCTAAGTAGCAATCAGCCCCAGCATTTT.

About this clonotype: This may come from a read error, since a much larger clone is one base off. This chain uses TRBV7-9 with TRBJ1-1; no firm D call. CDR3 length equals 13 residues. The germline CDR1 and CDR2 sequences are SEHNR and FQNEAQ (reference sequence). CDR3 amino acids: CASSLWNNGEALF. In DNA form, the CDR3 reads TGTGCCAGCAGCTTATGGAACAACGGTGAAGCTCTCTTT.

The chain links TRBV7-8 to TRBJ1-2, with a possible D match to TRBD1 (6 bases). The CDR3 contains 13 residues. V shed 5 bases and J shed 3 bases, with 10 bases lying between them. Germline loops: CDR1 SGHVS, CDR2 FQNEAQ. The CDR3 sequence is CASSVQGYYGYTF. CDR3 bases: TGTGCCAGCAGCGTACAGGGTTACTATGGCTACACCTTC.

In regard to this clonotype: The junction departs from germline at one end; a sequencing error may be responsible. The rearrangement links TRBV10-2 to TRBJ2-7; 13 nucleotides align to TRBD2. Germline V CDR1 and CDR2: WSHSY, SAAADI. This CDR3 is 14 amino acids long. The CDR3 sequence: CASSRLAGGYKQYF. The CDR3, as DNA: TGTGCCAGCAGTAGACTAGCGGGAGGTTACAAGCAGTACTTC.

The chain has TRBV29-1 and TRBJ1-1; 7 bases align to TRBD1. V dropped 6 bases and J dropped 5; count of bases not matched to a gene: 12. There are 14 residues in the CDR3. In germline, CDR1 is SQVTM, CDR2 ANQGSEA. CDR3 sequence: CSVSVDRRMTEAFF. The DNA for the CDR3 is TGCAGCGTGTCAGTGGACAGGCGTATGACTGAAGCTTTCTTT.

The CDR3 loop is CSLGGNTIYF. The DNA of the CDR3 is TGCAGCTTAGGTGGAAACACCATATATTTT. The chain joins TRBV29-1 to TRBJ1-3; D is unresolved. The CDR3 length is 10 residues. Trimming left V 8 bases short and J 3 bases short, with 5 bases between. Germline lookup yields CDR1 SQVTM and CDR2 ANQGSEA.

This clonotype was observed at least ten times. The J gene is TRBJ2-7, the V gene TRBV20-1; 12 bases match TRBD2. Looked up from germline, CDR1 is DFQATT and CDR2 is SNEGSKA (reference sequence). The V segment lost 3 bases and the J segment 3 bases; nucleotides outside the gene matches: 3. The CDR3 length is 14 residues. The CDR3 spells CSARKTSGGYEQYF. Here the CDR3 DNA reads TGCAGTGCTAGGAAGACTAGCGGGGGCTACGAGCAGTACTTC.

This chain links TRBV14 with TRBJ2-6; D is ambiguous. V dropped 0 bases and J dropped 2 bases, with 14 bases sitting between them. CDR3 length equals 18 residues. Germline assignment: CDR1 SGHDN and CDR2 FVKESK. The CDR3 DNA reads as TGTGCCAGCAGCCAAGATTACAGTCCATTCACTGGGGCCAACGTCCTGACTTTC. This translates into CASSQDYSPFTGANVLTF.

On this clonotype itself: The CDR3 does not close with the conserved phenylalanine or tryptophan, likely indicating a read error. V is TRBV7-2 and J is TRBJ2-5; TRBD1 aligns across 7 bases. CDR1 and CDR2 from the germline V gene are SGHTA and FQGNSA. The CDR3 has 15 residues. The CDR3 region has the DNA TGCGCCAGCAGCTCGGTGGGGACAGTGGCAGAGACCCAGTACTTG. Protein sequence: CASSSVGTVAETQYL.

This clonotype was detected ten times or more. CDR3 bases: TGTGCCAGCAGCCCAACAGGGAGGCAGACCCAGTACTTC. Its translation: CASSPTGRQTQYF. The chain joins TRBV5-4 to TRBJ2-5; D could derive from TRBD1 or TRBD2 (6 bases each). Between the trimmed V and J ends, which lost 4 bases and 6 bases, there was a span of 13 bases. CDR3 size: 13 residues. The germline gives CDR1 SGHNT, CDR2 YYREEE (reference sequence).